Sequencing of this T cell receptor beta chain was carried out in a study of TIL therapy for anti-PD-1-resistant metastatic lung cancer. In the study overall: Patients had a median age of 54 years (range roughly 38-85).

The immunoSEQ assay was v3. Repertoires were generated with immunoSEQ multiplex PCR, while TCRdb's copy carries only in-frame clones and drops some. The table lists some 14,000 clones, roughly three fifths of them singletons. A few counts support this clone. Its antigen remains unknown. Study-wide results and limits: This highly selected cohort may not generalize to typical lung cancer patients.

The time point is: pre-treatment sample, taken before nivolumab and TIL therapy. Tumor tissue came from excised metastases, mostly pleural nodules or supraclavicular lymph nodes. Tumors were harvested before any PD-1/PD-L1 blockade. Stage 4 NSCLC adults joined between October 2017 and January 2020. The CDR3 spans 14 residues. This receptor was identified in a woman aged 30 to 85 with non-small cell lung cancer. Sequences were derived from tumor tissue, sampled at baseline. The chain has TRBV21-1 and TRBJ2-7. TRBV21-1 is a pseudogene locus. The CDR3 here is CANRGPNPSYEQYF. Written as DNA, the CDR3 is TGTGCCAATCGAGGACCCAACCCCTCCTACGAGCAGTACTTC.